The 28 T cell receptor beta chains in this list originate from one sample, sequenced in a study of shared clonotypes between healthy human individuals (dated by TCRdb to about 2020). The library was produced with the immunoSEQ multiplex PCR assay. Drawn from immuneACCESS, this table holds only the in-frame rearrangements with V and J called that TCRdb kept. Clones are partly lost; checked studies trace under half to an unresolved V gene and leave the rest unexplained. The sample yields hundreds of thousands of clones; 96% were counted once. Together, the top ten hold less than 0.12% of the sample. CD8 naive samples consisted of CD45RO-negative cells that were positively selected for CCR7, yielding a CD45RA+CCR7+ population without TemRA cells. Sequences were obtained from naive CD8+ T cells sorted from blood. The meaning of the sample's cell subset or site label: CD45RA+CCR7+. The receptor set was obtained from a woman aged 25-40 years in good health.

V usage is TRBV29-1 and J usage is TRBJ2-3; 8 positions agree with TRBD2. Per the germline V gene, CDR1 is SQVTM and CDR2 is ANQGSEA. This CDR3 spans 10 amino acids. J lost 14 bases, V lost 4 bases, and 5 bases had no gene match. CDR3 sequence: CSVAERERYF. The CDR3 DNA reads TGCAGCGTTGCCGAGCGGGAGAGGTATTTT.

V is TRBV27 and J is TRBJ2-5; no clear D. This CDR3 spans 14 amino acids. Trimming cost V 0 bases and J 4 bases, with 9 bases left between them. In germline, CDR1 is MNHEY, CDR2 SMNVEV (reference sequence). CDR3 protein: CASSLSSGVETQYF. CDR3 DNA: TGTGCCAGCAGTTTATCGTCCGGAGTAGAGACCCAGTACTTC.

The chain has TRBV5-1 and TRBJ2-7; D uncertain. V was cut by 6 bases and J by 0 bases, with 10 bases left in between. CDR3 size: 13 residues. The germline V gene has CDR1 SGHRS and CDR2 YFSETQ. The CDR3 region is CASKPDGSYEQYF. The CDR3 DNA is TGCGCCAGCAAACCCGATGGCTCCTACGAGCAGTACTTC.

The chain has TRBV4-1 and TRBJ2-5; D perhaps matches TRBD2 (5 bases). The CDR3 sequence is 15 residues long. Between the trimmed V and J ends, which lost 5 bases and 2 bases, there was a span of 15 bases. Germline lookup yields CDR1 MGHRA and CDR2 YSYEKL. The CDR3: CASSDYPTGQETQYF. The CDR3 nucleotides are TGCGCCAGCAGCGACTACCCGACTGGACAAGAGACCCAGTACTTC.

The J gene is TRBJ2-1, the V gene TRBV28; 16 bases match TRBD2. The CDR3 length is 19 residues. The germline gives CDR1 MDHEN, CDR2 SYDVKM. Trimming cost V 6 bases and J 0 bases; bases outside gene matches: 8. Written as DNA, the CDR3 is TGTGCCAGCAGCTCGTCGGGACTAGCGGGGGGGAGCTCCTACAATGAGCAGTTCTTC. It encodes CASSSSGLAGGSSYNEQFF.

The rearrangement joins TRBV2 to TRBJ1-6, with D possibly being TRBD1 (5 bases). The germline V and J ends were trimmed by 4 bases and 3 bases, with 10 bases remaining between them. The germline CDR1 and CDR2 sequences are SNHLY and FYNNEI. The CDR3 contains 15 residues. For the CDR3, the DNA is TGTGCCAGCAGTGCGGGCAGGGTCTATAATTCACCCCTCCACTTT. It translates to CASSAGRVYNSPLHF.

This chain connects TRBV5-4 to TRBJ2-2; no firm D call. This CDR3 comprises 15 residues. V was trimmed by 0 bases and J by 2 bases, leaving 8 bases between them. Per germline, CDR1 SGHNT and CDR2 YYREEE (reference sequence). In nucleotides, the CDR3 is TGTGCCAGCAGCTTGGGCCGAGTAAACACCGGGGAGCTGTTTTTT. Protein: CASSLGRVNTGELFF. The complete variable domain, with remaining parts taken from reference TRBV5-4 and TRBJ2-2, reads ETGVTQSPTHLIKTRGQQVTLRCSSQSGHNTVSWYQQALGQGPQFIFQYYREEENGRGNFPPRFSGLQFPNYSSELNVNALELDDSALYLCASSLGRVNTGELFFGEGSRLTVL.

This chain connects TRBV7-6 to TRBJ2-5; 7 positions agree with TRBD2. This CDR3 region has 14 residues. Per germline, CDR1 SGHVS and CDR2 FNYEAQ. The junction had 5 bases not matched to a gene; V was cut back by 2 bases and J by 5 bases. CDR3: CASSLSAGRETQYF. The CDR3 DNA sequence: TGTGCCAGCAGCTTAAGCGCCGGGAGGGAGACCCAGTACTTC.

The chain links TRBV27 to TRBJ2-1; no clear D gene. This CDR3 spans 14 amino acids. Looked up from germline, CDR1 is MNHEY and CDR2 is SMNVEV (reference sequence). V was trimmed by 10 bases and J by 1 base, leaving 14 bases between them. CDR3 sequence reads: CATSQVGSYNEQFF. DNA of the CDR3: TGTGCCACCTCTCAGGTGGGGTCCTACAATGAGCAGTTCTTC.

This clone was seen a handful of times. Other DNA sequences of this sample code for an identical CDR3. The CDR3 DNA sequence: TGTGCCAGCAGCCTCGGACGGAGCTCTGGAAACACCATATATTTT. This gives the protein CASSLGRSSGNTIYF. The chain uses TRBV11-2 and TRBJ1-3; D is unclear. V was clipped by 5 bases and J by 0 bases, with 11 bases between them. The CDR3 runs to 15 residues. The germline CDR1 and CDR2 sequences are SGHAT and FQNNGV.

In this sample, this clone turned up once. The chain combines TRBV27 with TRBJ1-5; perhaps TRBD1 as D (5 bases). Per germline, CDR1 MNHEY and CDR2 SMNVEV (reference sequence). The ends were cut back, 1 base at V and 6 bases at J, with 10 bases in the middle. The CDR3 runs 14 residues. This CDR3 is CASSLLVGAQPQHF. The CDR3, as DNA: TGTGCCAGCAGTTTATTGGTAGGGGCTCAGCCCCAGCATTTT.

CDR3 loop: CASSEPRSTGELFF. The DNA of the CDR3 is TGTGCCAGCAGTGAACCCAGGTCCACCGGGGAGCTGTTTTTT. This chain links TRBV2 with TRBJ2-2; no reliable D call. Germline lookup yields CDR1 SNHLY and CDR2 FYNNEI. V shed 2 bases and J shed 4 bases, with 8 bases lying between them. This CDR3 has 14 amino acids.

Only one count was recorded for this clone. The chain combines TRBV29-1 with TRBJ2-1; 12 nucleotides line up with TRBD2. CDR1 is SQVTM, CDR2 ANQGSEA, per germline. There are 13 residues in the CDR3. The CDR3 bases are TGCAGTTTTCACCTAGCGGGGGGGAATGAGCAGTTCTTC. Translating gives CSFHLAGGNEQFF.

V is TRBV9 and J is TRBJ2-1; D might be TRBD2 (6 bases). This CDR3 has 16 amino acids. CDR1 SGDLS and CDR2 YYNGEE come from the germline V gene. Trimming left V 4 bases short and J 3 bases short, with 17 bases between. The chain's CDR3 is CASSSPEGLVYNEQFF. The DNA for the CDR3 is TGTGCCAGCAGCTCCCCGGAGGGGTTGGTCTACAATGAGCAGTTCTTC.

The DNA of the CDR3 is TGTGCCAGCAGTTTGTCTAGCGGCCAAGAGACCCAGTACTTC. This translates into CASSLSSGQETQYF. The V gene is TRBV7-9, the J gene TRBJ2-5; 7 bases are a match to TRBD2. The germline CDR1 and CDR2 sequences are SEHNR and FQNEAQ (reference sequence). Losses at the gene ends were 6 bases for V and 1 base for J; bases not matched to a gene: 5. The CDR3 spans 14 residues.

This sequence joins TRBV4-1 and TRBJ2-5; TRBD1 matches at 7 bases. The germline gives CDR1 MGHRA, CDR2 YSYEKL. The CDR3 extends over 14 amino acids. Trimming took 1 base from V and 5 from J; bases not matched to a gene: 4. The CDR3 region is CASSQGTGDETQYF. CDR3 nucleotide sequence: TGCGCCAGCAGCCAAGGGACAGGTGACGAGACCCAGTACTTC.

The CDR3: CASRPQGAQQFF. The CDR3 DNA sequence: TGTGCCAGCAGGCCACAGGGGGCGCAGCAGTTCTTC. The V and J genes are TRBV5-5 and TRBJ2-1, with 9 bases that match TRBD1. The CDR3 covers 12 residues. V was pared by 5 bases and J by 11 bases, with 5 bases of the junction left unmatched. The germline gives CDR1 SGHKS, CDR2 YYEKEE (reference sequence).

The CDR3 coding sequence is TGTGCCAGCAGTTTATCTCCGGGACACCCTCCCGGGGAGCTGTTTTTT. Protein sequence: CASSLSPGHPPGELFF. The chain is built from TRBV27 and TRBJ2-2, with TRBD1 as a possible D gene (6 bases). The length of the CDR3 is 16 residues. V was clipped by 0 bases and J by 6 bases, with 14 bases between them. CDR1 MNHEY and CDR2 SMNVEV come from the germline V gene (reference sequence).

The J gene is TRBJ1-1, the V gene TRBV27; weak D call: TRBD1 (6 bases). The germline gives CDR1 MNHEY, CDR2 SMNVEV (reference sequence). The CDR3 is made up of 14 amino acids. Trimming took off 3 bases at V and 6 bases at J, with 14 bases between the two ends. CDR3 sequence: CASSFGGHGAEAFF. The CDR3 DNA reads TGTGCCAGCAGTTTTGGGGGGCACGGGGCTGAAGCTTTCTTT.

J is TRBJ2-4 and V is TRBV10-1; D might be TRBD2 (6 bases). In germline, CDR1 is WNHNN, CDR2 SYGVQD (reference sequence). The V gene lost 5 bases and the J gene lost 2 bases, with 13 bases spanning the gap. This CDR3 contains 15 residues. The DNA for the CDR3 is TGCGCCAGCAGTCCCATCGGGAGTCCCAAAAACATTCAGTACTTC. Amino acids: CASSPIGSPKNIQYF.

The gene calls are TRBV6-1 and TRBJ2-7, with TRBD1 as a possible D gene (6 bases). Trimming took 1 base from V and 4 from J, leaving 11 bases between them. The CDR3 runs to 14 residues. Germline assignment: CDR1 MNHNS and CDR2 SASEGT. The CDR3 DNA follows: TGTGCCAGCAGTGAAGGTAGCCAGGGGTACGAGCAGTACTTC. It specifies CASSEGSQGYEQYF.

The V gene is TRBV19, the J gene TRBJ1-2; 7 nucleotides agree with TRBD1. With V trimmed by 5 bases and J by 5 bases, 8 bases remained unmatched. The CDR3 has 14 amino acids. Germline V lookup: CDR1 LNHDA, CDR2 SQIVND (reference sequence). This CDR3 reads CASSFRDSRYGYTF. CDR3 in DNA: TGTGCCAGTAGTTTCCGGGACAGTCGGTATGGCTACACCTTC.

This clone was detected only once. The rearrangement links TRBV4-2 to TRBJ2-2; D is perhaps TRBD1 (5 bases). With 2 bases removed from V and 7 bases from J, the gap between germline ends came to 14 bases. This CDR3 comprises 15 residues. The germline V gene has CDR1 LGHNA and CDR2 YNFKEQ. CDR3: CASSQNQGKHGELFF. CDR3 sequence (DNA): TGTGCCAGCAGCCAAAACCAGGGAAAGCACGGGGAGCTGTTTTTT.

This chain links TRBV28 with TRBJ1-1; the D gene is possibly TRBD1 (5 bases). The V end lost 10 bases, the J end lost 0 bases, and 15 bases lay between the germline ends. The CDR3 length is 14 residues. Germline CDR1 is MDHEN and CDR2 is SYDVKM. The CDR3 sequence is CATQIPTVNTEAFF. In DNA form, the CDR3 reads TGTGCCACCCAAATCCCGACAGTGAACACTGAAGCTTTCTTT.

This clone was found once. The rearrangement uses TRBV7-9 and TRBJ2-2, with D possibly being TRBD1 (5 bases). Trimming took off 5 bases at V and 3 bases at J, with 13 bases between the two ends. CDR1 SEHNR and CDR2 FQNEAQ come from the germline V gene (reference sequence). This CDR3 is built from 15 residues. The DNA for the CDR3 is TGTGCCAGCAGCCCCCCAGGGTTAGACACCGGGGAGCTGTTTTTT. Translating gives CASSPPGLDTGELFF.

The chain links TRBV11-2 to TRBJ2-1; 7 nucleotides line up with TRBD2. CDR3 length: 15 residues. The germline V gene has CDR1 SGHAT and CDR2 FQNNGV. V trimming: 5 bases; J trimming: 5 bases; junction bases outside the gene matches: 9. CDR3 coding DNA: TGTGCCAGCAGCGAGGTGCTAGCGGTCAACAATGAGCAGTTCTTC. Amino acid sequence: CASSEVLAVNNEQFF. The full variable domain, rest sourced from reference TRBV11-2 and TRBJ2-1, is EAGVAQSPRYKIIEKRQSVAFWCNPISGHATLYWYQQILGQGPKLLIQFQNNGVVDDSQLPKDRFSAERLKGVDSTLKIQPAKLEDSAVYLCASSEVLAVNNEQFFGPGTRLTVL.

The chain couples TRBV7-9 to TRBJ2-5; TRBD2 matches 7 bases. Germline-derived CDR1 and CDR2 are SEHNR and FQNEAQ (reference sequence). The J segment lost 1 base and the V segment lost 1 base, leaving 6 bases of the junction unmatched. This CDR3 has 16 residues. CDR3 bases: TGTGCCAGCAGCTTAGTGCTAGCGGAGACCCAAGAGACCCAGTACTTC. This translates into CASSLVLAETQETQYF.

The chain recombines TRBV5-6 with TRBJ1-1; D remains ambiguous. The CDR3 is 13 amino acids. V shed 2 bases and J shed 0 bases, with 5 bases lying between them. Germline CDR1 is SGHDT and CDR2 is YYEEEE. Written as DNA, the CDR3 is TGTGCCAGCAGCTTTGCAGTGAACACTGAAGCTTTCTTT. Its protein is CASSFAVNTEAFF.